The sequence of this T cell receptor beta chain was determined in a study of blood T cells in healthy people across ages (dated by TCRdb to 2014 to 2015). For the study in its entirety: In model experiments, roughly one uniquely barcoded TCR beta cDNA molecule per two T cells was captured by template switching. Age-related changes in TCR beta repertoire diversity were measured in the study by deep sequencing normalized with unique cDNA molecular identifiers. The donors were split into four age groups: young (average around 15 years), middle-aged (over 35), aged (over 55) and long-lived (about 82). To avoid experimental bias, donors of different ages were randomly spread across the sequencing lanes. For two donors (one aged 18 to 30 and one aged 80 or older), the study analyzed two additional independent replicas of 1 million unique cDNA reads from the same blood draw.

Overall study outcomes, separate from this receptor: Observed TCR beta diversity per million T cells fell roughly linearly with age, and a significant reduction was already apparent by age around 40. Estimates of total diversity based on one million sequenced T cells were considered lower bounds and underestimates. Donor CMV infection status was unknown, potentially confounding age-related changes in expanded clonotypes. Observed TCR beta diversity correlated strongly with the percentage of naive T cells measured by flow cytometry. Compared with the aged group, the long-lived group had more naive CD4+ T cells, fewer expanded clones and increased TCR diversity, a pattern suggesting age selection. Conclusive comparison of naive and antigen-experienced compartments was prevented by the profiling of bulk unsorted PBMCs.

The receptor library was made with 5' RACE. The reads were generated on an Illumina HiSeq 2500. A second PCR of roughly 7 to 12 cycles was run with a J-beta primer mix and a sample-barcoded 5' primer. A template-switch 5' adaptor carrying 12 random nucleotides introduced a unique molecular identifier onto each TCR beta cDNA molecule. Each sample yielded at least 3 million CDR3-containing paired-end reads. First-strand cDNA was synthesized from all RNA with the Mint cDNA synthesis kit, primed by a TRBC-specific oligonucleotide. All cDNA was treated with uracil-DNA glycosylase and then went through a first 18-cycle PCR with the universal primers M1SS and BC2_uni_R. The authors' analysis ran thus. Each sample was normalized by randomly selecting 1 million high-quality reads, each carrying a distinct molecular identifier. Instead of being binned into consensus sequences, reads with shared molecular identifiers were discarded. CDR3 identification, clonotype clustering and error correction used MiTCR with a Q25 quality threshold and the strictest error-elimination algorithm. A nonparametric unseen species model using Euler transformation provided a lower-bound estimate of total TCR beta diversity. The public reads were reanalyzed by TCRdb: fastp trimming at Q25, MiXCR alignment, in-frame beta chains only. CDR3 protein duplicates are merged, each entry listing the most common genes and DNA. None of the V and J calls come from the authors' own analysis; TCRdb made them. The sample contains about a million distinct CDR3 sequences, more than 30% of them found a single time. In total, the top ten clones hold around 14% of the sample.

The CDR3 sequence holds 15 residues, the cysteine and phenylalanine included. Left in the record is the CDR3 DNA by itself, 45 bases read in frame from the first base. The germline V gene (reference sequence) provides CDR1 SGHKS and CDR2 YYEKEE. This clonotype was recorded a few times. Its specific antigen is unknown. No base quality values were provided; no much bigger clone lies one nucleotide off. The approximately 40 donors, aged about 6 to 100 years, were systemically healthy Caucasian individuals from Russia. Each donor gave 8 to 10 milliliters of peripheral blood, drawn into EDTA-treated Vacutainer tubes. Ficoll-Paque density-gradient centrifugation was used to isolate PBMCs, with at least 7 million per sample. Trizol reagent was used to extract total RNA from PBMCs, with at least 6 micrograms per sample. For every donor, flow cytometry on a PBMC aliquot measured the percentage of naive CD45RAhigh/CD27high T cells.

The receptor comes from a man younger than 35 in good health. Sequencing was done on a sample of blood. The rearrangement combines TRBV5-5 with TRBJ2-4, with no reliable assignment of the D segment. The assigned J gene may be wrong: the sequence end matches TRBJ2-7 better. The DNA sequence follows: TGTGCCAGCAGCTTGGATTTATTGGGGTACGGCGAGCAGTACTTC. This yields the protein CASSLDLLGYGEQYF.